The 30 T cell receptor beta chains listed next were all sequenced from one sample in a study of blood T cell repertoires in COVID-19 (dated by TCRdb to 2018 to 2021). The library was made by the immunoSEQ multiplex PCR assay. The table was pulled from immuneACCESS by TCRdb, which kept in-frame rearrangements only. Such tables lose some clones; where checked, under half of the loss comes from unresolved V genes, and the rest has no known cause. The sample data list 120,000 or so clones, and more than 70% of these were observed just once. Approximately 1.5% of the sample lies in the top ten. The source material was peripheral blood. All receptors come from a human donor in a cohort sampled during active COVID-19.

This rearrangement joins TRBV5-4 to TRBJ1-1; 8 nucleotides align to TRBD1. V shed 3 bases and J 3 bases; nucleotides not matched to a gene: 4. From germline, CDR1 is SGHNT and CDR2 YYREEE (reference sequence). This CDR3 contains 14 residues. The CDR3 DNA sequence: TGTGCCAGCAGCTCGCAACAGGGGGACACTGAAGCTTTCTTT. Amino acid sequence: CASSSQQGDTEAFF. The full variable domain, rest sourced from reference TRBV5-4 and TRBJ1-1, is ETGVTQSPTHLIKTRGQQVTLRCSSQSGHNTVSWYQQALGQGPQFIFQYYREEENGRGNFPPRFSGLQFPNYSSELNVNALELDDSALYLCASSSQQGDTEAFFGQGTRLTVV.

The chain is built from TRBV15 and TRBJ2-3; the match to TRBD2 covers 13 bases. Germline V gene data show CDR1 as LNHNV and CDR2 as YYDKDF (reference sequence). The CDR3 sequence is 15 residues long. V was pared by 4 bases and J by 5 bases, with 3 bases of the junction left unmatched. In DNA, the CDR3 is TGTGCCACCAGCAAAGGACTAGCGGGAGTAGATACGCAGTATTTT. Amino acid sequence: CATSKGLAGVDTQYF.

The rearrangement links TRBV4-1 to TRBJ2-1; a possible D gene is TRBD2 (6 bases). CDR3 size: 15 residues. Germline CDR1 MGHRA, CDR2 YSYEKL. V lost 1 base to trimming and J lost 5 bases, with 12 bases between them. CDR3 sequence reads: CASSQVAGRNNEQFF. The CDR3, as DNA: TGCGCCAGCAGCCAAGTAGCCGGGAGAAACAATGAGCAGTTCTTC.

This chain connects TRBV23-1 to TRBJ2-1; no reliable D call. TRBV23-1 is assigned to the ORF class and has an uncertain function. This CDR3 spans 10 amino acids. V lost 4 bases, J lost 12 bases, and 7 bases lay in between. DNA for the CDR3: TGCGCCAGCAGTCGGTACTGGCAGTTCTTC. Translating it yields CASSRYWQFF.

The DNA for the CDR3 is TGTGCCAGCAGCCAAGATAAGGAGACGGGTTATAATTCACCCCTCCACTTT. Residues: CASSQDKETGYNSPLHF. V usage is TRBV4-2 and J usage is TRBJ1-6; D is unresolved. Germline V CDR1 and CDR2: LGHNA, YNFKEQ. CDR3 length equals 17 residues. Trimming left V 0 bases short and J 4 bases short, with 13 bases between.

V usage is TRBV19 and J usage is TRBJ2-1; TRBD2 matches 7 bases. Germline CDR1 reads LNHDA; CDR2 reads SQIVND (reference sequence). The length of the CDR3 is 14 residues. V was pared by 3 bases and J by 9 bases, with 8 bases of the junction left unmatched. CDR3 loop: CASSMVGGRGEQFF. In DNA, the CDR3 is TGTGCCAGTAGTATGGTGGGAGGGAGGGGTGAGCAGTTCTTC.

This clone is a singleton in its sample. This chain joins TRBV7-9 and TRBJ1-1, with D unresolved. CDR1 SEHNR and CDR2 FQNEAQ come from the germline V gene (reference sequence). Between the trimmed V and J ends, which lost 2 bases and 2 bases, there was a span of 6 bases. The CDR3 covers 13 residues. The CDR3 loop reads CASSLHSNTEAFF. The CDR3 bases are TGTGCCAGCAGCTTACACAGCAACACTGAAGCTTTCTTT.

The chain recombines TRBV4-1 with TRBJ2-1, with TRBD1 matching 8 bases. The germline CDR1 and CDR2 sequences are MGHRA and YSYEKL. The CDR3 loop spans 16 amino acids. After removal of 1 base from V and 7 bases from J, the junction contained 9 bases not matched to a gene. CDR3: CASSQVRAGGANEQFF. The CDR3 DNA reads as TGCGCCAGCAGCCAAGTGAGGGCAGGGGGCGCGAATGAGCAGTTCTTC.

The chain has TRBV20-1 and TRBJ2-7; tentatively, D is TRBD1 (6 bases). Germline assignment: CDR1 DFQATT and CDR2 SNEGSKA (reference sequence). Trimming took 3 bases from V and 3 from J, leaving 12 bases between them. The CDR3 sequence is 13 residues long. The CDR3 here is CSASPGTNYEQYF. The CDR3 nucleotides are TGCAGTGCTAGTCCCGGGACAAACTACGAGCAGTACTTC.

This chain links TRBV29-1 with TRBJ2-2; D is possibly TRBD2 (5 bases). This CDR3 comprises 14 residues. Germline V gives CDR1 SQVTM, CDR2 ANQGSEA. The V end lost 5 bases, the J end lost 2 bases, and 12 bases lay between the germline ends. In nucleotides, the CDR3 is TGCAGCGTTCGGCGGGCTTTAAACACCGGGGAGCTGTTTTTT. Protein sequence: CSVRRALNTGELFF.

This clone was detected once. The gene calls are TRBV9 and TRBJ2-3; 14 nucleotides line up with TRBD2. CDR1 SGDLS and CDR2 YYNGEE come from the germline V gene. The CDR3 has 16 amino acids. After removal of 1 base from V and 9 bases from J, the junction contained 7 bases not matched to a gene. CDR3 DNA sequence: TGTGCCAGCAGCGTATCCGGGACTAGCGGGGGACGCACGCAGTATTTT. Translated, it gives CASSVSGTSGGRTQYF.

V gene TRBV10-3 combines with J gene TRBJ2-3; D remains ambiguous. This CDR3 is built from 12 residues. Germline loops: CDR1 ENHRY, CDR2 SYGVKD. With 1 base removed from V and 6 bases from J, the gap between germline ends came to 5 bases. CDR3 amino acids: CAISEWADTQYF. The CDR3 coding sequence is TGTGCCATCAGTGAGTGGGCGGATACGCAGTATTTT.

The V call is TRBV27, the J call TRBJ2-1; 7 nucleotides match TRBD1. J was trimmed by 6 bases and V by 5 bases; bases with no gene match: 10. CDR1 and CDR2 from the germline V gene are MNHEY and SMNVEV (reference sequence). The CDR3 is made up of 15 amino acids. In nucleotides, the CDR3 is TGTGCCAGCAGTCCCCGGGACAGTAAAAGCAATGAGCAGTTCTTC. Protein product: CASSPRDSKSNEQFF.

This clone was detected once. The V call is TRBV5-1, the J call TRBJ1-1; 12 nucleotides line up with TRBD1. V lost 4 bases and J lost 5; bases outside the gene matches: 6. CDR1 SGHRS and CDR2 YFSETQ come from the germline V gene. CDR3 size: 15 residues. The CDR3 bases are TGCGCCAGCAGCCCATGGGACAGGGGGCGGACTGAAGCTTTCTTT. This sequence encodes CASSPWDRGRTEAFF.

This sequence joins TRBV6-6 and TRBJ1-6; D perhaps matches TRBD1 (6 bases). The CDR3 runs to 14 residues. Trimming left V 6 bases short and J 10 bases short, with 16 bases between. Looked up from germline, CDR1 is MNHNY and CDR2 is SVGAGI (reference sequence). CDR3 in amino acids: CASSLVQGRSPLHF. CDR3 nucleotide sequence: TGTGCCAGCAGCCTGGTACAGGGTCGGTCACCCCTCCACTTT.

The V call is TRBV5-1, the J call TRBJ1-1, with 10 bases lining up with TRBD1. Unmatched junction bases numbered 5, after V lost 4 bases and J lost 5 bases. The CDR3 is 14 amino acids. Germline V lookup: CDR1 SGHRS, CDR2 YFSETQ. The chain's CDR3 is CASSPRTGGTEAFF. As DNA, the CDR3 is TGCGCCAGCAGCCCACGGACAGGGGGGACTGAAGCTTTCTTT.

The chain is built from TRBV28 and TRBJ2-3; TRBD2 is a possible D gene (6 bases). CDR1 is MDHEN, CDR2 SYDVKM, per germline. There are 16 residues in the CDR3. V dropped 1 base and J dropped 2 bases, with 13 bases sitting between them. This chain's CDR3 is CASSLLGLASTDTQYF. DNA for the CDR3: TGTGCCAGCAGTTTATTGGGGCTAGCGTCCACAGATACGCAGTATTTT.

This sequence joins TRBV11-2 and TRBJ1-3, with 8 bases identical to TRBD1. The CDR3 has 14 residues. After removal of 7 bases from V and 4 bases from J, the junction contained 6 bases not matched to a gene. Germline V gene data show CDR1 as SGHAT and CDR2 as FQNNGV. CDR3 bases: TGTGCCAGCACCAGACAGGGGAGCGGAAACACCATATATTTT. It is translated as CASTRQGSGNTIYF.

The CDR3, as DNA: TGTGCCAGCAGCCGCCGGGACAGGGGAAACTATGGCTACACCTTC. Protein sequence: CASSRRDRGNYGYTF. V is TRBV13 and J is TRBJ1-2, with 10 bases aligning to TRBD1. Germline trimming cut 5 bases from V and 2 bases from J; bases unmatched to any gene: 5. The CDR3 is 15 amino acids. The germline gives CDR1 PRHDT, CDR2 FYEKMQ (reference sequence).

The J gene is TRBJ2-1, the V gene TRBV6-4; D perhaps matches TRBD2 (6 bases). V lost 5 bases and J lost 5, with 13 bases in between. The CDR3 length is 14 residues. Germline-derived CDR1 and CDR2 are MRHNA and SNTAGT. As DNA, the CDR3 is TGTGCCAGCAGTTTCTCTCCGGGGGACAATGAGCAGTTCTTC. This translates into CASSFSPGDNEQFF.

The V gene is TRBV29-1, the J gene TRBJ2-7; D call uncertain. Germline assignment: CDR1 SQVTM and CDR2 ANQGSEA. V dropped 7 bases and J dropped 0 bases, with 7 bases sitting between them. The length of the CDR3 is 11 residues. The CDR3 bases are TGCAGCGCCCGGGTCTCCTACGAGCAGTACTTC. It specifies CSARVSYEQYF.

The chain employs TRBV2 and TRBJ1-6; 11 nucleotides agree with TRBD1. CDR1 and CDR2 (germline): SNHLY, FYNNEI. V shed 6 bases and J 8 bases; nucleotides not matched to a gene: 6. The length of the CDR3 is 15 residues. The CDR3 DNA follows: TGTGCCAGCAGATCCGGGACAGGGGGTCATTCACCCCTCCACTTT. Translation gives CASRSGTGGHSPLHF. Full variable domain (remainder filled in from reference TRBV2 and TRBJ1-6): EPEVTQTPSHQVTQMGQEVILRCVPISNHLYFYWYRQILGQKVEFLVSFYNNEISEKSEIFDDQFSVERPDGSNFTLKIRSTKLEDSAMYFCASRSGTGGHSPLHFGNGTRLTVT.

This clone occurred once. The V gene is TRBV4-1, the J gene TRBJ2-7; 7 positions match TRBD2. The germline V gene has CDR1 MGHRA and CDR2 YSYEKL. The CDR3 runs to 13 residues. J gave up 8 bases and V 1 base, and 5 bases lay outside the gene matches. The CDR3 region has the DNA TGCGCCAGCAGCCAAGCGGGACTACCCAAGCAGTACTTC. This codes for CASSQAGLPKQYF.

This chain joins TRBV5-1 and TRBJ2-1, with 7 bases matching TRBD1. The CDR3 loop spans 14 amino acids. The germline CDR1 and CDR2 sequences are SGHRS and YFSETQ. V lost 0 bases and J lost 9; bases outside the gene matches: 6. The CDR3 loop is CASSLGTGVSEQFF. CDR3 DNA sequence: TGCGCCAGCAGCTTGGGAACAGGGGTCAGTGAGCAGTTCTTC.

Remarks on this clone: The sample holds other DNA sequences that translate to the same CDR3. The genes are TRBV11-2 and TRBJ1-1, with D maybe TRBD1 (6 bases). Trimming stripped 5 bases from V and 2 bases from J, with 9 bases between. Germline lookup yields CDR1 SGHAT and CDR2 FQNNGV. The CDR3 contains 13 residues. CDR3 protein: CASSLDRNTEAFF. CDR3 bases: TGTGCCAGCAGCCTGGACAGAAACACTGAAGCTTTCTTT.

V and J are TRBV6-5 and TRBJ1-5; D is undetermined. The germline V and J ends were trimmed by 8 bases and 11 bases, with 19 bases remaining between them. This CDR3 contains 13 residues. Germline-derived CDR1 and CDR2 are MNHEY and SVGAGI. The CDR3 is CASQAREIMTQHF. CDR3 bases: TGTGCCAGCCAGGCGAGGGAAATTATGACCCAGCATTTT.

The chain couples TRBV29-1 to TRBJ2-2; the D gene is possibly TRBD1 (5 bases). Per germline, CDR1 SQVTM and CDR2 ANQGSEA. The ends were cut back, 0 bases at V and 0 bases at J, with 11 bases in the middle. This CDR3 has 16 residues. This CDR3 reads CSVEDGPTANTGELFF. As DNA, the CDR3 is TGCAGCGTTGAAGACGGGCCGACAGCGAACACCGGGGAGCTGTTTTTT.

The J gene is TRBJ2-7, the V gene TRBV5-5; D may be TRBD1 (6 bases). V was shortened by 2 bases and J by 3 bases, with 15 bases between the two germline ends. The germline gives CDR1 SGHKS, CDR2 YYEKEE (reference sequence). The CDR3 totals 15 residues. CDR3 region: CASSFLRGQFYEQYF. CDR3 nucleotides: TGTGCCAGCAGCTTCCTCAGAGGACAGTTCTACGAGCAGTACTTC.

The V and J genes are TRBV30 and TRBJ2-7; 8 positions match TRBD2. Looked up from germline, CDR1 is GTSNPN and CDR2 is SVGIG (reference sequence). J was trimmed by 1 base and V by 4 bases; bases with no gene match: 9. The CDR3 is 15 residues long. CDR3 in amino acids: CAWTPGGDISYEQYF. The DNA for the CDR3 is TGTGCCTGGACCCCCGGGGGGGACATTTCCTACGAGCAGTACTTC.

This clone appeared a single time. The chain combines TRBV5-1 with TRBJ1-4; tentatively, D is TRBD1 (5 bases). The germline V gene encodes CDR1 SGHRS and CDR2 YFSETQ. The CDR3 consists of 15 residues. The V end was cut by 0 bases, the J end by 4 bases, with 10 bases between. CDR3 bases: TGCGCCAGCAGCTTGGGGGGCGATTATAATGAAAAACTGTTTTTT. The encoded protein is CASSLGGDYNEKLFF.